Below are 10 T cell receptor beta chains sequenced from a single sample in a study of cytomegalovirus exposure and HLA in healthy donors (dated by TCRdb to about 2017). The protocol used for the library was the immunoSEQ multiplex PCR assay. TCRdb mirrors the immuneACCESS table, restricted to in-frame sequences. Some clones are absent from its copies; in checked studies, under half trace to an unresolved V gene, and the reason for the others is unknown. Present in this sample are 150,000 to 200,000 clones, around 83% of which were seen just once. Roughly 13% of the sample comes from the top ten. Sequenced input: PBMCs. These receptors were collected from a woman between 25 and 40 years old in good health and CMV-seropositive.

The V gene is TRBV5-1, the J gene TRBJ2-2, with a tentative D call TRBD1 (6 bases). The germline V gene encodes CDR1 SGHRS and CDR2 YFSETQ. The CDR3 is made up of 14 amino acids. Trimming stripped 4 bases from V and 2 bases from J, with 9 bases between. This CDR3 reads CASSPQGNTGELFF. The DNA for the CDR3 is TGCGCCAGCAGCCCACAGGGTAACACCGGGGAGCTGTTTTTT.

The chain recombines TRBV4-1 with TRBJ1-2, with 9 bases fitting TRBD1. This CDR3 spans 16 amino acids. The V gene's germline CDR1 is MGHRA and CDR2 YSYEKL. Unmatched junction bases numbered 11, after V lost 7 bases and J lost 2 bases. The CDR3 region has the DNA TGCGCCAGCACCATTCGGACAGGGGAGGTGAACTATGGCTACACCTTC. Translating gives CASTIRTGEVNYGYTF.

About this clone itself: Its ends do not fully match the called genes, so a read error is possible. The chain has TRBV27 and TRBJ1-5; 7 bases map to TRBD1. This CDR3 region has 12 residues. From germline, CDR1 is MNHEY and CDR2 SMNVEV (reference sequence). As DNA, the CDR3 is TGCGCGACAGGGCTAAGTAATCAGCCCCAGCATTTT. Translated, it gives CATGLSNQPQHF.

CDR3 residues: CASSGTVNTEAFF. CDR3 bases: TGTGCCAGTAGTGGGACAGTGAACACTGAAGCTTTCTTT. The rearrangement uses TRBV19 and TRBJ1-1; 7 nucleotides line up with TRBD1. This CDR3 contains 13 residues. V lost 5 bases to trimming and J lost 0 bases; unmatched junction nucleotides: 0. The V gene's germline CDR1 is LNHDA and CDR2 SQIVND (reference sequence).

The chain uses TRBV5-1 and TRBJ2-5, with TRBD2 matching over 9 bases. V lost 4 bases, J lost 0 bases, and 10 bases stayed unmatched. The germline V gene encodes CDR1 SGHRS and CDR2 YFSETQ. The CDR3 consists of 17 residues. Written as DNA, the CDR3 is TGCGCCAGCAGCCCAAGAGCAGGACTAGCGAACCAAGAGACCCAGTACTTC. Protein sequence: CASSPRAGLANQETQYF.

This clone was recorded a few times. This chain connects TRBV28 to TRBJ1-1; 10 positions agree with TRBD1. With V trimmed by 5 bases and J by 11 bases, 11 bases remained unmatched. This CDR3 spans 14 amino acids. Germline assignment: CDR1 MDHEN and CDR2 SYDVKM. CDR3 sequence (DNA): TGTGCCAGCAGTGCTGCCGACAGGGGGCTGAGGGCTTTCTTT. It codes for CASSAADRGLRAFF.

This clone was counted only a few times. V and J are TRBV20-1 and TRBJ1-1; D perhaps matches TRBD1 (6 bases). V was trimmed by 3 bases and J by 5 bases, leaving 7 bases between them. The CDR3 is 11 amino acids. Germline V gene sequence: CDR1 DFQATT, CDR2 SNEGSKA (reference sequence). The CDR3, as DNA: TGCAGTGCTAGCGGACAGACTGAAGCTTTCTTT. Amino acid sequence: CSASGQTEAFF.

This clone was recorded only once. This chain uses TRBV9 with TRBJ2-1; 9 bases fit TRBD2. Germline values: CDR1 SGDLS, CDR2 YYNGEE. V shed 3 bases, J shed 4 bases, and the junction held 5 bases outside the gene matches. This CDR3 has 15 amino acids. CDR3 DNA: TGTGCCAGCAGCGCGACTAGCGGAAATTACAATGAGCAGTTCTTC. Protein sequence: CASSATSGNYNEQFF.

This rearrangement joins TRBV29-1 to TRBJ2-5; TRBD2 might be the D (5 bases). Trimming stripped 3 bases from V and 5 bases from J, with 13 bases between. CDR3 size: 13 residues. Germline CDR1 SQVTM, CDR2 ANQGSEA. The chain's CDR3 is CSVETVARETQYF. CDR3 in DNA: TGCAGCGTTGAGACGGTAGCGCGGGAGACCCAGTACTTC. The variable domain in full, completed from reference TRBV29-1 and TRBJ2-5, reads SAVISQKPSRDICQRGTSLTIQCQVDSQVTMMFWYRQQPGQSLTLIATANQGSEATYESGFVIDKFPISRPNLTFSTLTVSNMSPEDSSIYLCSVETVARETQYFGPGTRLLVL.

The table lists this clone with a few counts. The chain combines TRBV29-1 with TRBJ1-1; 7 bases match TRBD1. The V segment lost 8 bases and the J segment 4 bases; nucleotides outside the gene matches: 4. The CDR3 runs to 11 residues. CDR1 is SQVTM, CDR2 ANQGSEA, per germline. The CDR3 nucleotides are TGCAGCATTGCAGGGGGCACTGAAGCTTTCTTT. Protein product: CSIAGGTEAFF. Drawing the rest from reference TRBV29-1 and TRBJ1-1, the complete variable domain is SAVISQKPSRDICQRGTSLTIQCQVDSQVTMMFWYRQQPGQSLTLIATANQGSEATYESGFVIDKFPISRPNLTFSTLTVSNMSPEDSSIYLCSIAGGTEAFFGQGTRLTVV.